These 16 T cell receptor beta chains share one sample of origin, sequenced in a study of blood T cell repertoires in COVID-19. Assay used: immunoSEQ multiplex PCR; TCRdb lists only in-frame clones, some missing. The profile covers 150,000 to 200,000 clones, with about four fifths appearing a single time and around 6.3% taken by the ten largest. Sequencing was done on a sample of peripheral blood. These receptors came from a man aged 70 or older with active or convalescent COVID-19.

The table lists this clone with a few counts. In nucleotides, the CDR3 is TGTGCCAGCAGCACCGGGACTAGCGTTTTCGAGCAGTACTTC. It encodes CASSTGTSVFEQYF. The rearrangement joins TRBV7-2 to TRBJ2-7; 10 bases are a match to TRBD2. From germline, CDR1 is SGHTA and CDR2 FQGNSA. The junction had 7 bases not matched to a gene; V was cut back by 5 bases and J by 6 bases. The CDR3 covers 14 residues.

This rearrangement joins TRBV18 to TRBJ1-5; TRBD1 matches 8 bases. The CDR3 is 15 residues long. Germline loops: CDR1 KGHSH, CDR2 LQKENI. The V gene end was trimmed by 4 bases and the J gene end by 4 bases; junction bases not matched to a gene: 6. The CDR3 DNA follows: TGTGCCAGCTCACGGAACCGGGACAGGAATCAGCCCCAGCATTTT. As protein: CASSRNRDRNQPQHF.

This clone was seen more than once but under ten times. The CDR3 protein is CASRLATSREGSDEQYF. The CDR3 DNA follows: TGTGCAAGTCGCTTAGCGACCTCCAGGGAGGGTTCGGACGAGCAGTACTTC. V is TRBV12-2 and J is TRBJ2-7; TRBD2 was called by the table and not checked on the DNA. TRBV12-2 corresponds to a pseudogene. The CDR3 runs to 17 residues.

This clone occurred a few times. The CDR3 region is CASSLGSLDGSADTQYF. CDR3 bases: TGTGCCAGCAGCTTAGGATCGCTGGACGGGAGCGCAGATACGCAGTATTTT. V and J are TRBV7-9 and TRBJ2-3; D perhaps matches TRBD2 (6 bases). The V and J ends lost 1 base and 4 bases respectively, with 18 bases between them. Germline CDR1 SEHNR, CDR2 FQNEAQ (reference sequence). CDR3 length: 17 amino acids. Full variable domain (remainder filled in from reference TRBV7-9 and TRBJ2-3): DTGVSQNPRHKITKRGQNVTFRCDPISEHNRLYWYRQTLGQGPEFLTYFQNEAQLEKSRLLSDRFSAERPKGSFSTLEIQRTEQGDSAMYLCASSLGSLDGSADTQYFGPGTRLTVL.

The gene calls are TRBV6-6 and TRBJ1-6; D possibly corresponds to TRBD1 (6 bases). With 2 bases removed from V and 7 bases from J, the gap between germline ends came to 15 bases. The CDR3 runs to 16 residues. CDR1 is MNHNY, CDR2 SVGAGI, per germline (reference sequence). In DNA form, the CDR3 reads TGTGCCAGCAGTTACGGGTCGTGGACAGCGAATTCACCCCTCCACTTT. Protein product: CASSYGSWTANSPLHF.

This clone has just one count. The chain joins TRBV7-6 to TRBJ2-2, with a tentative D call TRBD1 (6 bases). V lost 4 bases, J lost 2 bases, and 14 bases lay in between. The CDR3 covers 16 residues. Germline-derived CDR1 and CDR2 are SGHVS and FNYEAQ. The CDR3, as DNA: TGTGCCAGCAGCTCCCGGGCAGGGGCAAACACCGGGGAGCTGTTTTTT. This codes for CASSSRAGANTGELFF.

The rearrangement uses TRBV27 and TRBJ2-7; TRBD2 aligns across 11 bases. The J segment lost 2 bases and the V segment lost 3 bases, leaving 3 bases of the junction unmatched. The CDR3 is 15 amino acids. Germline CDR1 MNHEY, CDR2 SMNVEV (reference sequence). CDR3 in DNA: TGTGCCAGCAGTTTTGGGACTAGCGGAGCCTACGAGCAGTACTTC. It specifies CASSFGTSGAYEQYF.

CDR3 bases: TGCAGCGGACTAGACTGGGACATTCAGTACTTC. Residues: CSGLDWDIQYF. This chain connects TRBV29-1 to TRBJ2-4, with a weak D call TRBD2 (6 bases). Trimming removed 7 bases from V and 8 bases from J, with 12 bases in between. In germline, CDR1 is SQVTM, CDR2 ANQGSEA. The CDR3 length is 11 residues.

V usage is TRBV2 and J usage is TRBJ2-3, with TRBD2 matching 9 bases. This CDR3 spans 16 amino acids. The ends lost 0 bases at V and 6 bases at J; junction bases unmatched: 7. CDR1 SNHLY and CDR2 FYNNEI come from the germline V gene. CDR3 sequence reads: CASSEAVTSGRDTQYF. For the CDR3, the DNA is TGTGCCAGCAGTGAAGCGGTAACTAGCGGGCGGGATACGCAGTATTTT.

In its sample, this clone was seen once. The CDR3 nucleotides are TGTGCCAGCATGGCTAGCGGGAGTAATGAGCAGTTCTTC. It encodes CASMASGSNEQFF. The chain recombines TRBV28 with TRBJ2-1; 10 positions match TRBD2. Germline V gene lookup returns CDR1 MDHEN and CDR2 SYDVKM. Germline trimming cut 7 bases from V and 7 bases from J; bases unmatched to any gene: 4. The CDR3 loop spans 13 amino acids.

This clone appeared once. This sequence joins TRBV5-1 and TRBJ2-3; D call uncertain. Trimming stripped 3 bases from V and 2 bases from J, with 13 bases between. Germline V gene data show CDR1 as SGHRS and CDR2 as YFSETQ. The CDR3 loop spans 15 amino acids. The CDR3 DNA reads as TGCGCCAGCAGCTCCCAACCGGCGGACACAGATACGCAGTATTTT. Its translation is CASSSQPADTDTQYF. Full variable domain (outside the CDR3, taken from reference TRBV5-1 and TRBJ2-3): KAGVTQTPRYLIKTRGQQVTLSCSPISGHRSVSWYQQTPGQGLQFLFEYFSETQRNKGNFPGRFSGRQFSNSRSEMNVSTLELGDSALYLCASSSQPADTDTQYFGPGTRLTVL.

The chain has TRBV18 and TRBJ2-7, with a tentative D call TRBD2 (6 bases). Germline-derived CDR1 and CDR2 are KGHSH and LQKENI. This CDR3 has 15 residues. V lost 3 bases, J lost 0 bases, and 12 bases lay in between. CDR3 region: CASSPGAGSSYEQYF. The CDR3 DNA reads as TGTGCCAGCTCACCGGGAGCGGGCAGCTCCTACGAGCAGTACTTC. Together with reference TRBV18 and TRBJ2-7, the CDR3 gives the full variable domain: NAGVMQNPRHLVRRRGQEARLRCSPMKGHSHVYWYRQLPEEGLKFMVYLQKENIIDESGMPKERFSAEFPKEGPSILRIQQVVRGDSAAYFCASSPGAGSSYEQYFGPGTRLTVT.

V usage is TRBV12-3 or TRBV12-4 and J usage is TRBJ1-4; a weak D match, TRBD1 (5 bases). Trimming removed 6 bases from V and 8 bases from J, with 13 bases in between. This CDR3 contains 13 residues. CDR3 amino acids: CASSPRQTEKLFF. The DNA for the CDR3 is TGTGCCAGCAGCCCCAGACAGACCGAAAAACTGTTTTTT.

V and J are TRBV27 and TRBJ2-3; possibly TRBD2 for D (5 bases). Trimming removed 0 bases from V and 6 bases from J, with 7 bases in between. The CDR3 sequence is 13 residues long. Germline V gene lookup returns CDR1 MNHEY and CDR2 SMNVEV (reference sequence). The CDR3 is CASSLSRGDTQYF. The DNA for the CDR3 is TGTGCCAGCAGTTTATCGCGCGGGGATACGCAGTATTTT.

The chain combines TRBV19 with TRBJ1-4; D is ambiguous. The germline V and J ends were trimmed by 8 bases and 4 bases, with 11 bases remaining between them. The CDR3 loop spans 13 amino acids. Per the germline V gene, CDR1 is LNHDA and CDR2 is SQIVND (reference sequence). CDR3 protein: CASGRGLNEKLFF. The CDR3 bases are TGTGCCAGTGGGAGAGGGCTTAATGAAAAACTGTTTTTT.

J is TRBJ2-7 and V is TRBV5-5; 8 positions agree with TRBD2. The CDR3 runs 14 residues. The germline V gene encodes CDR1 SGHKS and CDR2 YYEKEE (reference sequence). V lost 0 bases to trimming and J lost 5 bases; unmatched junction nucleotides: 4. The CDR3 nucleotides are TGTGCCAGCAGCTTGGAGTTGCGGGGGGACGAGCAGTACTTC. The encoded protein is CASSLELRGDEQYF. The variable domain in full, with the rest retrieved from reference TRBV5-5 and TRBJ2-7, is DAGVTQSPTHLIKTRGQQVTLRCSPISGHKSVSWYQQVLGQGPQFIFQYYEKEERGRGNFPDRFSARQFPNYSSELNVNALLLGDSALYLCASSLELRGDEQYFGPGTRLTVT.